This TCR beta chain was profiled in a study of cytomegalovirus exposure and HLA in healthy donors. Comment on this clone: Its antigen is as yet unknown. One end of the junction does not line up with germline, which may come from a read error.

Study-wide results and caveats: Upon later analysis, TCR association rates were observed to vary by HLA locus, being highest for DRB1 and lowest for HLA-C. In a later analysis, TCR beta V- and J-gene trimming showed a link to a missense DCLRE1C variant.

With 60 Vbeta and 13 Jbeta primers, the PCR was carried out. Only in-frame clones appear in the TCRdb table, and some are missing; sequencing was by immunoSEQ multiplex PCR. Of about 19,000 clones in the sample, less than 85% were seen once. CDR1 is PRHDT, CDR2 FYEKMQ, per germline (reference sequence). The CDR3 is 14 amino acids. This TCR derives from a human donor in good health. The chain employs TRBV13 and TRBJ2-7; tentatively, D is TRBD1 (5 bases). Sequenced: PBMCs. The CDR3 DNA sequence: TGTGCCAGCAGCCTAGGGGCAGTTTACCTGGAGCAGTACTTC. This encodes CASSLGAVYLEQYF.